This is a list of T cell receptor beta chains from one sample in a study of technical replicates of blood from several donors. Measured with immunoSEQ multiplex PCR; TCRdb has only the in-frame clones, and not every one. The sample lists 95,000 or so clones, approximately 95% occurring once. The material sequenced was T cells isolated from PBMCs. The origin of the receptors is a human donor in good health. CDR3s include the opening cysteine and the closing phenylalanine or tryptophan. D genes are given only for firm matches. Not every row has a clone size; where given, it reads once, few, many or a size class.

J gene,clone size,V gene,D gene,CDR3 DNA,CDR3 protein
TRBJ2-1,NA,TRBV18,TRBD1,TGTGCCAGCTCACCGGTTCCCGGGACAGACTACAATGAGCAGTTCTTC,CASSPVPGTDYNEQFF
TRBJ2-5,NA,TRBV7-2,TRBD2,TGTGCCAGCAGCATACTAGCGGGAGGGGAGGAGACCCAGTACTTC,CASSILAGGEETQYF
TRBJ2-1,NA,TRBV6-5,NA,TGTGCCAGCAGTGCTAGGGTTCGGGGTGAGCAGTTCTTC,CASSARVRGEQFF
TRBJ1-2,NA,TRBV5-8,TRBD1,TGTGCCAGCAGCTTATATCTAGGGGGCAGAGGCTACACCTTC,CASSLYLGGRGYTF
TRBJ2-2,NA,TRBV6-6,NA,TGTGCCAGCAGCAGACAGCGTTGGTGTTTT,CASSRQRWCF
TRBJ2-7,NA,TRBV10-3,NA,TGTGCCATCAGTGAGAAGGGTGGGACTTCCTACGAGCAGTACTTC,CAISEKGGTSYEQYF
TRBJ1-1,NA,TRBV2,NA,TGTGCCAGCAGTACTAGACAGGACATGAACACTGAAGCTTTCTTT,CASSTRQDMNTEAFF
TRBJ2-6,NA,TRBV28,NA,TGTGCCAGCAGTCCAGTGGGGGCAGGGGCCAACGTCCTGACTTTC,CASSPVGAGANVLTF
TRBJ2-3,NA,TRBV11-2,TRBD2,TGTGCCAGCAGCTTAGAGGCTCGACTAGCGCGCACAGATACGCAGTATTTT,CASSLEARLARTDTQYF
TRBJ2-1,NA,TRBV10-2,TRBD2,TGCGCCAGCAGTGAGTCGAGGACTAGCGGGAGAAATGAGCAGTTCTTC,CASSESRTSGRNEQFF
TRBJ2-1,once,TRBV27,TRBD2,TGTGCCAGCAGTTTTGATGCTAGCGGATACAATGAGCAGTTCTTC,CASSFDASGYNEQFF
TRBJ2-3,NA,TRBV4-1,TRBD2,TGCGCCAGCAGATCCCGGCGGACTAGCGGGAGCAGGAACACAGATACGCAGTATTTT,CASRSRRTSGSRNTDTQYF
TRBJ2-7,once,TRBV27,NA,TGTGCCAGCGGGGGGTGGGATGAGAGCTCCTACGAGCAGTACTTC,CASGGWDESSYEQYF
TRBJ2-3,NA,TRBV7-9,NA,TGTGCCAGCGTGAAAAAAATAGCTCGGGGAACTAGCACAGATACGCAGTATTTT,CASVKKIARGTSTDTQYF
TRBJ2-7,NA,TRBV28,TRBD2,TGTGCCAGCCGACTAGCGGGAGGGATCTCCTACGAGCAGTACTTC,CASRLAGGISYEQYF
TRBJ2-1,NA,TRBV28,NA,TGTGCCAGCAGGACTAGCAATGAGCAGTTCTTC,CASRTSNEQFF
TRBJ2-3,NA,TRBV5-4,NA,TGTGCCAGCAGCTTGTCCGCGGGCAGCACAGATACGCAGTATTTT,CASSLSAGSTDTQYF
TRBJ2-7,NA,TRBV19,TRBD2,TGTGCCAGTAGTATCAGGGGCGGGTGGACTAGCATCTACGAGCAGTACTTC,CASSIRGGWTSIYEQYF
TRBJ2-4,NA,TRBV19,TRBD1,TGTGCCAGTAGTCCACAAACAGGGGATAGAAACATTCAGTACTTC,CASSPQTGDRNIQYF
TRBJ2-7,NA,TRBV27,TRBD1,TGTGCCAGCAGTTTCGACAGGGGACGCTACGAGCAGTACTTC,CASSFDRGRYEQYF
TRBJ2-6,NA,TRBV19,NA,TGTGCCAGCCCCAAAGACAGCTCTGGGGCCAACGTCCTGACTTTC,CASPKDSSGANVLTF
TRBJ2-1,NA,TRBV7-2,TRBD2,TGTGCCAGCAGCTTAGCGGGGCGGGACTACCTCTACAATGAGCAGTTCTTC,CASSLAGRDYLYNEQFF